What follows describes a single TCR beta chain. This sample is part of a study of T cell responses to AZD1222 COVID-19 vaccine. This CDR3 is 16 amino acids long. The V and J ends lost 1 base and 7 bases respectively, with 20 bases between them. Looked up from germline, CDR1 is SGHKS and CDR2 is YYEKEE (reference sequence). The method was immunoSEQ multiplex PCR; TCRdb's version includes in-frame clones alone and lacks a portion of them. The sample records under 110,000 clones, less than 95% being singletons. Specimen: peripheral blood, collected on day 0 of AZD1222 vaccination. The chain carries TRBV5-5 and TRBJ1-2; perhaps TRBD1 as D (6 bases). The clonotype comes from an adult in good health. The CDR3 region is CASSLTRGGAQGGYTF. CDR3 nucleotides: TGTGCCAGCAGCTTGACGAGGGGGGGCGCTCAAGGTGGCTACACCTTC.